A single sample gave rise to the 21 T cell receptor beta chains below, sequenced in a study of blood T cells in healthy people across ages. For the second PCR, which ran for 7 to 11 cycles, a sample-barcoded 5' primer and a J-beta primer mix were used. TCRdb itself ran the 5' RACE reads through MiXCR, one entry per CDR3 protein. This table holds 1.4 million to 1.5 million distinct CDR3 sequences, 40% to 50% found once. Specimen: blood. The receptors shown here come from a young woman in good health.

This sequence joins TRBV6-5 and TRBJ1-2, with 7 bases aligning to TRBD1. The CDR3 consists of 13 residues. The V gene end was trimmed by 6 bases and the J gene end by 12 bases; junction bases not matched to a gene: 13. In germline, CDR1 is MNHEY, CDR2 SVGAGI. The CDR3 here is CASRHPQTGTHTF. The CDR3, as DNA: TGTGCCAGCAGACACCCCCAGACAGGGACTCACACCTTC.

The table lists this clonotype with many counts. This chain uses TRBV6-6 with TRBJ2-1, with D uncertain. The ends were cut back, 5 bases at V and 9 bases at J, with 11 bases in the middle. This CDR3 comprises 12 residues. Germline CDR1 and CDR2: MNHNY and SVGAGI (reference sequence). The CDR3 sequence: CASSPQGGEQFF. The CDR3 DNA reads TGTGCCAGCAGTCCTCAAGGTGGTGAGCAGTTCTTC.

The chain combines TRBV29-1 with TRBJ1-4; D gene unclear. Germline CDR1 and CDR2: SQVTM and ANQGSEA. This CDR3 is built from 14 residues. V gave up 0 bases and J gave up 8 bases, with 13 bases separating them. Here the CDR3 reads CSVEDLGRQEKLFF. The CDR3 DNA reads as TGCAGCGTTGAAGATCTAGGCAGACAAGAAAAACTGTTTTTT.

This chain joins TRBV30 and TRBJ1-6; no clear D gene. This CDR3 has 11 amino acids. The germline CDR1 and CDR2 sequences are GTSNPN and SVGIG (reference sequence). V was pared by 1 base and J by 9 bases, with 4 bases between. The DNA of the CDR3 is TGTGCCTGGAGTGCTGTTTCACCCCTCCACTTT. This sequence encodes CAWSAVSPLHF.

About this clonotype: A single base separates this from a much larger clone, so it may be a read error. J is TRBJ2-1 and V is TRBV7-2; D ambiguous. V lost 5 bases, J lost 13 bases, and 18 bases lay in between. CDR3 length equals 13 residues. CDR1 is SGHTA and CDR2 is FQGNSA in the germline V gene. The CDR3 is CASSHHFRETQFF. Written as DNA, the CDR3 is TGTGCCAGCAGCCACCATTTCAGAGAGACCCAGTTCTTC.

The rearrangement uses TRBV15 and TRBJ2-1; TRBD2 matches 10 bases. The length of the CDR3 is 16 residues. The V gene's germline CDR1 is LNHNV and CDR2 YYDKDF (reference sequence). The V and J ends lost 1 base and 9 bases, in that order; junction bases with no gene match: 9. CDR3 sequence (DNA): TGTGCCACCAGCAGAGGAACCCTCAGCGGGGGGGGTGAGCAGTTCTTC. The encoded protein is CATSRGTLSGGGEQFF. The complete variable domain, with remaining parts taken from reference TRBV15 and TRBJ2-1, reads DAMVIQNPRYQVTQFGKPVTLSCSQTLNHNVMYWYQQKSSQAPKLLFHYYDKDFNNEADTPDNFQSRRPNTSFCFLDIRSPGLGDTAMYLCATSRGTLSGGGEQFFGPGTRLTVL.

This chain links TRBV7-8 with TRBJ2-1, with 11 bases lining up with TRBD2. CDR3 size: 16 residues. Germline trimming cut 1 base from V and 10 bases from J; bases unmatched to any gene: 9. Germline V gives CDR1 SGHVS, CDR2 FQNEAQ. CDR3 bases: TGTGCCAGCAGCTTAGATAGCGGGGGGGCCAGTCACGAGCAGTTCTTC. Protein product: CASSLDSGGASHEQFF.

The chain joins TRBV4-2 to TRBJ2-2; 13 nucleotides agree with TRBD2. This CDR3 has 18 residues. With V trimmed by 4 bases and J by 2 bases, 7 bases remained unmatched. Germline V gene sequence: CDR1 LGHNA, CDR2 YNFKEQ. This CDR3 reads CASSPGTSGMTNTGELFF. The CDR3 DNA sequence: TGTGCCAGCAGCCCGGGGACTAGCGGGATGACCAACACCGGGGAGCTGTTTTTT.

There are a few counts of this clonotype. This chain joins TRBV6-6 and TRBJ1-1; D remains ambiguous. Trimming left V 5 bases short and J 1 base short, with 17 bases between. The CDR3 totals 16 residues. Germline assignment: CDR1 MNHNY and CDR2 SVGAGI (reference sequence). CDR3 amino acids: CASSDPASPGNTEAFF. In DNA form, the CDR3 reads TGTGCCAGCAGTGACCCAGCTTCTCCAGGGAACACTGAAGCTTTCTTT.

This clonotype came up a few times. The CDR3 bases are TGCAGTGCCACAGGGGGCGCGGGACAGCCCCAGCATTTT. This translates into CSATGGAGQPQHF. V gene TRBV20-1 combines with J gene TRBJ1-5; TRBD1 aligns across 9 bases. Looked up from germline, CDR1 is DFQATT and CDR2 is SNEGSKA (reference sequence). The CDR3 contains 13 residues. V shed 6 bases and J 7 bases; nucleotides not matched to a gene: 7.

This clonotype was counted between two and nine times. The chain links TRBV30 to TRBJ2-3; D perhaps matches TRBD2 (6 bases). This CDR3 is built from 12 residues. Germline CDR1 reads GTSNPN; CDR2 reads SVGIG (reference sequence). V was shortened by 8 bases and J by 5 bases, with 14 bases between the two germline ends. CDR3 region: CAGGNVQDTQYF. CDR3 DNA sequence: TGTGCCGGCGGGAACGTTCAAGATACGCAGTATTTT.

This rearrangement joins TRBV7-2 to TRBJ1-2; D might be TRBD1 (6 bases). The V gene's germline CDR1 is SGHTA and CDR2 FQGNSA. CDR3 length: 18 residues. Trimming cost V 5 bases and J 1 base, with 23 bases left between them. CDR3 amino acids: CASSLRFVGQSDNYGYTF. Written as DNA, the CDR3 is TGTGCCAGCAGCCTAAGATTCGTCGGACAGTCCGATAACTATGGCTACACCTTC. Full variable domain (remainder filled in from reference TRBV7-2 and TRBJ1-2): GAGVSQSPSNKVTEKGKDVELRCDPISGHTALYWYRQSLGQGLEFLIYFQGNSAPDKSGLPSDRFSAERTGGSVSTLTIQRTQQEDSAVYLCASSLRFVGQSDNYGYTFGSGTRLTVV.

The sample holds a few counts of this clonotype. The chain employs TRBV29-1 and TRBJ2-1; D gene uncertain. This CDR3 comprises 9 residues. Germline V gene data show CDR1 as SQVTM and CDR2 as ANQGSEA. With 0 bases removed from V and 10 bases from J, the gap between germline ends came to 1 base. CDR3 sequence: CSVEEEQFF. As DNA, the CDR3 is TGCAGCGTTGAAGAGGAGCAGTTCTTC.

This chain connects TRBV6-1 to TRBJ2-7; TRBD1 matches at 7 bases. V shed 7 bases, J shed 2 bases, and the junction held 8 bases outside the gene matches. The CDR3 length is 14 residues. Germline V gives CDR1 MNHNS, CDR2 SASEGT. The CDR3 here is CASNVRQGAYEQYF. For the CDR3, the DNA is TGTGCCAGCAATGTCCGACAGGGTGCCTACGAGCAGTACTTC.

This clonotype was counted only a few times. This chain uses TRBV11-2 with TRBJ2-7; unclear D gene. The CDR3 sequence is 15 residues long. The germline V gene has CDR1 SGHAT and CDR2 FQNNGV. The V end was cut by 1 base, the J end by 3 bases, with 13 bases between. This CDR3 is CASSLALGKFYEQYF. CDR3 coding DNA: TGTGCCAGCAGCTTAGCTCTGGGGAAATTCTACGAGCAGTACTTC.

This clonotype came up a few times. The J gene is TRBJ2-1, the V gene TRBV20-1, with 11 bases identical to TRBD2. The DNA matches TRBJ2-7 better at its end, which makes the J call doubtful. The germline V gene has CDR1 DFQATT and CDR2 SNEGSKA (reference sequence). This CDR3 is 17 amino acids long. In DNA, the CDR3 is TGCAGTGCTAGAGATTTCCGACTAGCGGGGACCTACAATGAGCAGTACTTC. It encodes CSARDFRLAGTYNEQYF.

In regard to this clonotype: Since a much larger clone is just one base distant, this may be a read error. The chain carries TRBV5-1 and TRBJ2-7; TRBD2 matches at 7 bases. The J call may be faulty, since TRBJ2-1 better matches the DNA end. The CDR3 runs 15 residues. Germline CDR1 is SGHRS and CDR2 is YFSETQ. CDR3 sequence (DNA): TGCGCCAGCAGCTTGGGCCTAGCGGCAACCTACGAGCAGTTCTTC. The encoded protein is CASSLGLAATYEQFF.

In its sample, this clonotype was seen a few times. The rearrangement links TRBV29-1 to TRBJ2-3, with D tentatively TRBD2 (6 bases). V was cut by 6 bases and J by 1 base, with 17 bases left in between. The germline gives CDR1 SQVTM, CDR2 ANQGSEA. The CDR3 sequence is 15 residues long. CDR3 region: CSVGGLPGRTDTQYF. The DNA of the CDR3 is TGCAGCGTGGGAGGACTACCAGGGCGCACAGATACGCAGTATTTT.

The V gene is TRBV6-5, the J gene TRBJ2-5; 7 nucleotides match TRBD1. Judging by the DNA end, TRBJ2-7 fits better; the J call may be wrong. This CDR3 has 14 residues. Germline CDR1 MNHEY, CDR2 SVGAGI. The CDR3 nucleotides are TGTGCCAGCAGTTTTGAGACAGGGCTCTACGAGCAGTACTTC. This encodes CASSFETGLYEQYF.

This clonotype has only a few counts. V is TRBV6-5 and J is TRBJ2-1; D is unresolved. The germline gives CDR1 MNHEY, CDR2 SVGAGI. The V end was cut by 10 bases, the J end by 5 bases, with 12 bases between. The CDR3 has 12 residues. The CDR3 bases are TGTGCCACCGAGACCGGAAACAATGAGCAGTTCTTC. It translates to CATETGNNEQFF.

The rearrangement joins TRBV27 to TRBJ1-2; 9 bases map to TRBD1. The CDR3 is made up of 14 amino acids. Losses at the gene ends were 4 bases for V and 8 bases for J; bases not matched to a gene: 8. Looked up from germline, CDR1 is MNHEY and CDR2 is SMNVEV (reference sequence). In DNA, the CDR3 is TGTGCCAGCAGTTCCCGGGGACAGGGCGGGGGCTACACCTTC. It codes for CASSSRGQGGGYTF.